Below are 10 T cell receptor beta chains sequenced from a single sample in a study of blood T cell repertoires in COVID-19 (dated by TCRdb to about 2020). Library creation used the immunoSEQ multiplex PCR assay. Drawn from immuneACCESS, this table holds only the in-frame rearrangements with V and J called that TCRdb kept. Clones are partly lost; checked studies trace under half to an unresolved V gene and leave the rest unexplained. The sample profile shows some 260,000 clones; roughly four fifths of them were found once. Roughly 10% of the sample lies in the top ten. Sequenced input: peripheral blood. These receptors were collected from an elderly man with acute or convalescent COVID-19.

The rearrangement uses TRBV30 and TRBJ1-2; D remains ambiguous. CDR1 is GTSNPN, CDR2 SVGIG, per germline (reference sequence). V shed 0 bases and J shed 3 bases, with 8 bases lying between them. The CDR3 consists of 13 residues. The CDR3, as DNA: TGTGCCTGGAGTGTATCACCGGACTATGGCTACACCTTC. Residues: CAWSVSPDYGYTF.

CDR3 amino acids: CASSRTRNTEAFF. Here the CDR3 DNA reads TGTGCCAGCAGTCGCACAAGGAACACTGAAGCTTTCTTT. The V call is TRBV3-1 (or the pseudogene TRBV3-2), the J call TRBJ1-1; D gene ambiguous. Germline V lookup: CDR1 LGHDT, CDR2 YNNKEL (reference sequence). This CDR3 comprises 13 residues. V was clipped by 6 bases and J by 1 base, with 9 bases between them.

This sequence joins TRBV3-1 (or the pseudogene TRBV3-2) and TRBJ1-1; a weak D match, TRBD1 (5 bases). Germline-derived CDR1 and CDR2 are LGHDT and YNNKEL (reference sequence). Trimming removed 2 bases from V and 12 bases from J, with 19 bases in between. The length of the CDR3 is 14 residues. The CDR3 is CASSQPGIYVKTFF. CDR3 DNA: TGTGCCAGCAGCCAACCAGGGATCTACGTCAAAACTTTCTTT.

This clone has only a few counts. The chain carries TRBV28 and TRBJ1-4, with TRBD1 identical over 11 bases. V was pared by 6 bases and J by 8 bases, with 5 bases of the junction left unmatched. The germline V gene encodes CDR1 MDHEN and CDR2 SYDVKM. There are 14 residues in the CDR3. The CDR3 DNA reads TGTGCCAGCAGGGGGACAGGGGGTAGAGAAAAACTGTTTTTT. Protein product: CASRGTGGREKLFF.

This chain joins TRBV11-2 and TRBJ1-4; D gene uncertain. V gave up 5 bases and J gave up 6 bases, with 10 bases separating them. The CDR3 consists of 13 residues. Germline V gene sequence: CDR1 SGHAT, CDR2 FQNNGV. CDR3 region: CASSPRSDEKLFF. The CDR3 region has the DNA TGTGCCAGCAGCCCCAGATCTGATGAAAAACTGTTTTTT. Filled out from reference TRBV11-2 and TRBJ1-4, the complete variable domain reads EAGVAQSPRYKIIEKRQSVAFWCNPISGHATLYWYQQILGQGPKLLIQFQNNGVVDDSQLPKDRFSAERLKGVDSTLKIQPAKLEDSAVYLCASSPRSDEKLFFGSGTQLSVL.

The chain combines TRBV6-1 with TRBJ2-7, with TRBD2 matching over 7 bases. Germline assignment: CDR1 MNHNS and CDR2 SASEGT. The CDR3 runs to 14 residues. The V gene end was trimmed by 3 bases and the J gene end by 0 bases; junction bases not matched to a gene: 2. The CDR3 DNA follows: TGTGCCAGCAGTGAGGGAGGGGCCTCCTACGAGCAGTACTTC. Its translation: CASSEGGASYEQYF.

This clone was observed a handful of times. The chain links TRBV5-1 to TRBJ1-1, with D maybe TRBD1 (5 bases). Germline values: CDR1 SGHRS, CDR2 YFSETQ. Trimming stripped 1 base from V and 0 bases from J, with 19 bases between. This CDR3 is 18 amino acids long. CDR3 amino acids: CASSLNSGGSRMNTEAFF. In DNA form, the CDR3 reads TGCGCCAGCAGCTTGAACTCTGGGGGGAGTCGAATGAACACTGAAGCTTTCTTT.

J is TRBJ2-7 and V is TRBV5-1, with 11 positions matching TRBD2. This CDR3 region has 15 residues. The V segment lost 0 bases and the J segment 3 bases; nucleotides outside the gene matches: 2. In germline, CDR1 is SGHRS, CDR2 YFSETQ. The CDR3 region is CASSLASGGHYEQYF. For the CDR3, the DNA is TGCGCCAGCAGCTTGGCTAGCGGGGGGCACTACGAGCAGTACTTC.

V and J are TRBV14 and TRBJ1-3; D gene unclear. Germline lookup yields CDR1 SGHDN and CDR2 FVKESK. The CDR3 is 14 amino acids. Trimming left V 2 bases short and J 4 bases short, with 9 bases between. CDR3 in DNA: TGTGCCAGCAGCCAAACAGCTTACGGAAACACCATATATTTT. It is translated as CASSQTAYGNTIYF.

V is TRBV6-6 and J is TRBJ2-7; 9 nucleotides agree with TRBD1. V dropped 5 bases and J dropped 2; count of bases not matched to a gene: 7. The CDR3 runs to 15 residues. Germline lookup yields CDR1 MNHNY and CDR2 SVGAGI (reference sequence). CDR3 sequence: CASSRPGQGTYEQYF. DNA for the CDR3: TGTGCCAGCAGTAGACCGGGACAGGGAACCTACGAGCAGTACTTC.